The 21 T cell receptor beta chains below all came from one sample that was sequenced in a study of T cell changes during pregnancy in multiple sclerosis. Clones were read by immunoSEQ multiplex PCR, and TCRdb kept only the in-frame ones, dropping some. The repertoire consists of almost 50,000 clones, with 92% occurring once and the leading ten covering 0.37%. Material: CD4+ T cells from peripheral blood mononuclear cells, obtained in the second trimester of pregnancy. All receptors derive from a female donor in good health, enrolled as a control in a pregnancy study.

The chain recombines TRBV7-2 with TRBJ1-1; TRBD1 matches 8 bases. V lost 4 bases to trimming and J lost 3 bases; unmatched junction nucleotides: 4. Looked up from germline, CDR1 is SGHTA and CDR2 is FQGNSA. CDR3 length: 14 residues. In DNA form, the CDR3 reads TGTGCCAGCAGCTCCCAGGGGGCTTACACTGAAGCTTTCTTT. Protein sequence: CASSSQGAYTEAFF.

The genes are TRBV7-2 and TRBJ1-5, with D uncertain. V was cut by 3 bases and J by 3 bases, with 12 bases left in between. The CDR3 contains 15 residues. CDR1 and CDR2 (germline): SGHTA, FQGNSA. Here the CDR3 DNA reads TGTGCCAGCAGCTTGAGGAAGCAGATCAATCAGCCCCAGCATTTT. Protein sequence: CASSLRKQINQPQHF.

A remark on this clone: Other DNA sequences in this sample translate to the same CDR3. The rearrangement links TRBV7-9 to TRBJ1-3; 7 bases are a match to TRBD1. Germline V gives CDR1 SEHNR, CDR2 FQNEAQ (reference sequence). The CDR3 consists of 13 residues. V lost 6 bases and J lost 4; bases outside the gene matches: 3. The CDR3 sequence: CASRTGAGNTIYF. The DNA for the CDR3 is TGTGCCAGCAGAACAGGGGCAGGAAACACCATATATTTT.

The V call is TRBV5-6, the J call TRBJ2-3; no clear D. CDR3 length: 14 residues. The V end lost 4 bases, the J end lost 5 bases, and 14 bases lay between the germline ends. The germline V gene has CDR1 SGHDT and CDR2 YYEEEE. The CDR3 bases are TGTGCCAGCAGCCCGCCGCCCGGAGAAGATACGCAGTATTTT. It encodes CASSPPPGEDTQYF.

The chain couples TRBV5-1 to TRBJ2-3; D perhaps matches TRBD2 (6 bases). Germline V gene data show CDR1 as SGHRS and CDR2 as YFSETQ. Deletions cut 3 bases from V and 3 bases from J, with 11 bases between. This CDR3 is built from 14 residues. The DNA of the CDR3 is TGCGCCAGCAGCTCCGGGACTGGGACAGATACGCAGTATTTT. It codes for CASSSGTGTDTQYF. The whole variable domain, remainder taken from reference TRBV5-1 and TRBJ2-3, is KAGVTQTPRYLIKTRGQQVTLSCSPISGHRSVSWYQQTPGQGLQFLFEYFSETQRNKGNFPGRFSGRQFSNSRSEMNVSTLELGDSALYLCASSSGTGTDTQYFGPGTRLTVL.

This clone was seen only once. CDR3 DNA sequence: TGTGCCAGTAGTGCCCAGGGGGCCGACCAGCCCCAGCATTTT. It encodes CASSAQGADQPQHF. The J gene is TRBJ1-5, the V gene TRBV19; 8 bases are a match to TRBD1. The CDR3 extends over 14 amino acids. Trimming at V came to 5 bases and at J to 7 bases, leaving 7 bases not matched to a gene. Germline V gene sequence: CDR1 LNHDA, CDR2 SQIVND (reference sequence).

The chain has TRBV6-5 and TRBJ2-7, with TRBD1 matching over 8 bases. CDR1 and CDR2 from the germline V gene are MNHEY and SVGAGI. Trimming removed 8 bases from V and 5 bases from J; junction bases left unmatched: 11. The CDR3 has 14 residues. This CDR3 is CASLFPGQEDEQYF. CDR3 coding DNA: TGTGCCAGCTTATTTCCGGGACAGGAGGACGAGCAGTACTTC.

This chain connects TRBV7-8 to TRBJ2-3; D unresolved. The CDR3 is made up of 12 amino acids. Trimming removed 5 bases at V and 6 bases at J, with 9 bases between. CDR1 and CDR2 (germline): SGHVS, FQNEAQ. This CDR3 reads CASSPTRDTQYF. Written as DNA, the CDR3 is TGTGCCAGCAGCCCGACACGGGATACGCAGTATTTT. Drawing the rest from reference TRBV7-8 and TRBJ2-3, the complete variable domain is GAGVSQSPRYKVAKRGQDVALRCDPISGHVSLFWYQQALGQGPEFLTYFQNEAQLDKSGLPSDRFFAERPEGSVSTLKIQRTQQEDSAVYLCASSPTRDTQYFGPGTRLTVL.

The chain carries TRBV7-8 and TRBJ1-5; no reliable D call. The CDR3 consists of 16 residues. CDR1 is SGHVS and CDR2 is FQNEAQ in the germline V gene. V shed 0 bases and J shed 4 bases, with 13 bases lying between them. The CDR3 region has the DNA TGTGCCAGCAGCTTAGCTCCCACGGTTACGAATCAGCCCCAGCATTTT. Translating gives CASSLAPTVTNQPQHF.

CDR3 amino acids: CASSLDRGRVNEQYF. The CDR3 nucleotides read TGTGCCAGCAGCTTAGACAGGGGGCGGGTAAACGAGCAGTACTTC. The rearrangement links TRBV11-2 to TRBJ2-7; 8 bases are shared with TRBD1. CDR1 SGHAT and CDR2 FQNNGV come from the germline V gene. V lost 0 bases and J lost 5; bases outside the gene matches: 6. This CDR3 contains 15 residues.

This clone has just one count. J is TRBJ2-7 and V is TRBV4-3; D gene unclear. The CDR3 length is 16 residues. The germline V and J ends were trimmed by 0 bases and 2 bases, with 14 bases remaining between them. Germline V gene data show CDR1 as LGHNA and CDR2 as YSLEER. The CDR3 bases are TGCGCCAGCAGCCAAGATTTTATGACTCGAACCTACGAGCAGTACTTC. Its translation: CASSQDFMTRTYEQYF.

V is TRBV5-8 and J is TRBJ1-5; no clear D gene. The CDR3 has 14 residues. Trimming took 4 bases from V and 2 from J, leaving 10 bases between them. Germline V gene data show CDR1 as SGHTS and CDR2 as YDEGEE. CDR3 in amino acids: CASSLLGGNQPQHF. The CDR3 region has the DNA TGTGCCAGCAGCCTCCTCGGAGGCAATCAGCCCCAGCATTTT.

This sequence joins TRBV5-4 and TRBJ1-2; 7 nucleotides match TRBD1. Germline V gives CDR1 SGHNT, CDR2 YYREEE (reference sequence). CDR3 length: 13 amino acids. The trim removed 2 bases at V and 5 bases at J, leaving 3 bases unmatched. CDR3 loop: CASSLGGEYGYTF. The CDR3 nucleotides read TGTGCCAGCAGCTTAGGGGGCGAGTATGGCTACACCTTC.

This rearrangement joins TRBV27 to TRBJ1-6; TRBD1 matches at 8 bases. The CDR3 has 14 residues. Germline lookup yields CDR1 MNHEY and CDR2 SMNVEV (reference sequence). With 3 bases clipped from V and 9 bases from J, the junction kept 4 bases outside the gene matches. The CDR3 protein is CASSFGQGTSPLHF. CDR3 nucleotides: TGTGCCAGCAGTTTCGGACAGGGTACTTCACCCCTCCACTTT.

The chain uses TRBV11-2 and TRBJ2-7; 7 bases map to TRBD1. The CDR3 sequence is 17 residues long. The germline CDR1 and CDR2 sequences are SGHAT and FQNNGV. V dropped 1 base and J dropped 0; count of bases not matched to a gene: 9. CDR3 amino acids: CASSLGRRTGASYEQYF. The CDR3 DNA follows: TGTGCCAGCAGCTTAGGTCGGCGGACAGGTGCCTCCTACGAGCAGTACTTC. Based on the CDR3 plus reference TRBV11-2 and TRBJ2-7, the full variable domain is EAGVAQSPRYKIIEKRQSVAFWCNPISGHATLYWYQQILGQGPKLLIQFQNNGVVDDSQLPKDRFSAERLKGVDSTLKIQPAKLEDSAVYLCASSLGRRTGASYEQYFGPGTRLTVT.

The rearrangement uses TRBV7-8 and TRBJ2-5; 8 bases fit TRBD1. The CDR3 runs 14 residues. V was clipped by 0 bases and J by 3 bases; unmatched bases: 0. Germline CDR1 is SGHVS and CDR2 is FQNEAQ. CDR3 bases: TGTGCCAGCAGCTTAGCGGGACAGGAAGAGACCCAGTACTTC. Protein product: CASSLAGQEETQYF.

The rearrangement joins TRBV7-3 to TRBJ1-6; 7 positions agree with TRBD1. There are 15 residues in the CDR3. V was clipped by 1 base and J by 8 bases; unmatched bases: 5. The germline V gene encodes CDR1 SGHTA and CDR2 FQGTGA. In DNA form, the CDR3 reads TGTGCCAGCAGCTTAAGACAGGGTAAAGATTCACCCCTCCACTTT. Its protein is CASSLRQGKDSPLHF.

This clone was observed once. The CDR3: CAISESQTNYGYTF. CDR3 DNA: TGTGCCATCAGTGAGTCGCAGACTAACTATGGCTACACCTTC. J is TRBJ1-2 and V is TRBV10-3; D is unclear. CDR1 ENHRY and CDR2 SYGVKD come from the germline V gene. This CDR3 has 14 amino acids. The V end lost 0 bases, the J end lost 0 bases, and 5 bases lay between the germline ends.

The chain employs TRBV27 and TRBJ1-5; D is possibly TRBD1 (5 bases). The CDR3 spans 19 residues. Per germline, CDR1 MNHEY and CDR2 SMNVEV (reference sequence). V lost 1 base to trimming and J lost 0 bases, with 19 bases between them. CDR3 sequence (DNA): TGTGCCAGCAGTTTATTCGCGGGACTGGGGGATTATAGCAATCAGCCCCAGCATTTT. This codes for CASSLFAGLGDYSNQPQHF.

This chain connects TRBV6-1 to TRBJ2-2; 9 positions agree with TRBD1. Losses at the gene ends were 8 bases for V and 4 bases for J; bases not matched to a gene: 5. This CDR3 is 14 amino acids long. Germline CDR1 reads MNHNS; CDR2 reads SASEGT. The CDR3 coding sequence is TGTGCCAGCCGCCGGGACAGGGCCACCGGGGAGCTGTTTTTT. It encodes CASRRDRATGELFF.

J is TRBJ2-1 and V is TRBV15; D might be TRBD2 (6 bases). Trimming shortened V by 2 bases and J by 5 bases, and 13 bases separated the two germline ends. The germline V gene has CDR1 LNHNV and CDR2 YYDKDF (reference sequence). The CDR3 runs 15 residues. The CDR3, as DNA: TGTGCCACCAGCAGATCCTTGCGGGACGACAATGAGCAGTTCTTC. Its protein is CATSRSLRDDNEQFF.